One sample yielded the 6 T cell receptor beta chains listed below, sequenced in a study of T cell clonality in common variable immunodeficiency. The table came from immunoSEQ multiplex PCR; TCRdb's copy has only in-frame clones and leaves some out. In total the sample includes 25,000 to 35,000 clones, none of them seen once. For these TCRs, the target antigens are not known. Study-wide results and limits: Reportedly, TCR beta sequences from common variable immunodeficiency showed fewer deletions and N-nucleotide insertions.

Sequencing used peripheral blood mononuclear cells. These receptor sequences come from a human donor with common variable immunodeficiency.

This clone was found a few times. The read stops 3 residues short of the end of the CDR3; the missing end is completed from the germline J gene. The gene calls are TRBV5-1 and TRBJ2-7, with D possibly being TRBD2 (6 bases). V shed 5 bases and J shed 2 bases, with 17 bases lying between them. CDR1 and CDR2 from the germline V gene are SGHRS and YFSETQ. The CDR3 consists of 15 residues. Incomplete CDR3 DNA: TGCGCCAGCAGATCGGGGGTAGCGTTAACCTACGAG. It yields the protein CASRSGVALTYE. The full CDR3 sequence reads CASRSGVALTYEQYF.

This clone was found a few times. A much larger clone is a single base away; this may be a read error. From the germline J gene comes the end of the CDR3, since the read stops 3 residues before it. The gene calls are TRBV18 and TRBJ2-7; TRBD2 is a possible D gene (6 bases). CDR3 length: 15 residues. The V end was cut by 10 bases, the J end by 0 bases, with 19 bases between. Germline V gene data show CDR1 as KGHSH and CDR2 as LQKENI. The CDR3 bases that were read are TGTGCCAACTCCTTCGGCGGGGCGGGCTCCTACGAG. It encodes CANSFGGAGSYE. The whole CDR3 reads CANSFGGAGSYEQYF. The variable domain in full, completed from reference TRBV18 and TRBJ2-7, reads NAGVMQNPRHLVRRRGQEARLRCSPMKGHSHVYWYRQLPEEGLKFMVYLQKENIIDESGMPKERFSAEFPKEGPSILRIQQVVRGDSAAYFCANSFGGAGSYEQYFGPGTRLTVT.

This clone was observed many times. The CDR3 DNA, read in part, is TGCGCCAGCAGCTTCGCGGGGGACACTGAA. It codes for CASSFAGDTE. The entire CDR3 protein reads CASSFAGDTEAFF. V usage is TRBV5-1 and J usage is TRBJ1-1, with a weak D call TRBD1 (5 bases). The CDR3 goes on 3 residues after the read ends, and that part is filled in from the germline J gene. Per germline, CDR1 SGHRS and CDR2 YFSETQ. Trimming cost V 2 bases and J 3 bases, with 8 bases left between them. This CDR3 has 13 residues.

For this clone: The observed sequence ends 3 residues before the CDR3 terminus, with the missing tail filled in from the germline J gene. The V and J genes are TRBV7-9 and TRBJ1-1; D is possibly TRBD1 (6 bases). Germline values: CDR1 SEHNR, CDR2 FQNEAQ (reference sequence). Trimming left V 2 bases short and J 0 bases short, with 10 bases between. This CDR3 is built from 15 residues. The sequenced part of the CDR3 DNA is TGTGCCAGCAGCTTATCCAACAGGGTGAACACTGAA. Its translation is CASSLSNRVNTE. In full, the CDR3 reads CASSLSNRVNTEAFF.

In regard to this clone: Read data end 3 residues before the CDR3 end; the end is taken from the germline J gene. This chain uses TRBV20-1 with TRBJ2-7, with TRBD2 as a possible D gene (6 bases). This CDR3 has 12 residues. CDR1 is DFQATT and CDR2 is SNEGSKA in the germline V gene (reference sequence). V was pared by 3 bases and J by 2 bases, with 8 bases between. This CDR3 is CSARRDAYEQYF. Partial CDR3 DNA: TGCAGTGCTAGGCGGGATGCCTACGAG.

The table lists this clone with many counts. The observed sequence ends 3 residues before the CDR3 terminus, with the missing tail filled in from the germline J gene. The chain carries TRBV19 and TRBJ1-1; D may be TRBD1 (5 bases). The CDR3 is 13 amino acids. Germline CDR1 reads LNHDA; CDR2 reads SQIVND (reference sequence). V lost 4 bases to trimming and J lost 5 bases, with 11 bases between them. The CDR3 spells CASSKGRGTEAFF. The covered CDR3 bases are TGTGCCAGTAGTAAGGGCCGGGGGACTGAA.